Listed here are 21 T cell receptor beta chains from one sample, sequenced in a study of OX40 agonist ivuxolimab in advanced cancers. The library was prepared using the immunoSEQ multiplex PCR assay. As stored in TCRdb, this immuneACCESS dataset retains in-frame rearrangements with V and J assigned. A fraction of the clones does not appear; measured against another copy, unresolved V genes explain less than half of the discrepancy, and the remainder lacks a known reason. The sample records tens of thousands of clones, roughly 89% of which are singletons. Clones ranked in the top ten supply around 0.75% of the sample. Sequences were derived from CD4+ or CD8+ T cells sorted from blood, sampled in a trial of the OX40 agonist ivuxolimab. The receptors were gathered from an adult with an advanced solid tumor such as melanoma, head and neck, liver or kidney cancer.

The V call is TRBV7-8, the J call TRBJ2-5; no clear D. Germline CDR1 SGHVS, CDR2 FQNEAQ. Trimming left V 2 bases short and J 8 bases short, with 6 bases between. The CDR3 is made up of 11 amino acids. The DNA for the CDR3 is TGTGCCAGCAGCTTAATTGGCACCCAGTACTTC. Residues: CASSLIGTQYF.

The chain joins TRBV11-3 to TRBJ2-1, with 10 bases that match TRBD1. The length of the CDR3 is 14 residues. Germline CDR1 and CDR2: SGHNT and YENEEA. After removal of 6 bases from V and 4 bases from J, the junction contained 3 bases not matched to a gene. In nucleotides, the CDR3 is TGTGCCAGCAGTCCGGGACAGGGGTACAATGAGCAGTTCTTC. Translating it yields CASSPGQGYNEQFF.

This clone appeared a single time. The rearrangement joins TRBV11-3 to TRBJ2-1, with TRBD1 identical over 12 bases. V gave up 2 bases and J gave up 6 bases; unmatched junction bases: 8. CDR3 length equals 17 residues. CDR1 is SGHNT, CDR2 YENEEA, per germline. CDR3 coding DNA: TGTGCCAGCAGCTTATTTATGGGACAGGGGGCCGGCAATGAGCAGTTCTTC. This translates into CASSLFMGQGAGNEQFF.

V is TRBV27 and J is TRBJ2-3; 8 nucleotides line up with TRBD2. Germline V gives CDR1 MNHEY, CDR2 SMNVEV (reference sequence). The CDR3 contains 16 residues. Trimming cost V 7 bases and J 0 bases; bases outside gene matches: 9. DNA of the CDR3: TGTGCCAGCAAAAAGGGGCTAGCGGGTAGCACAGATACGCAGTATTTT. Translated, it gives CASKKGLAGSTDTQYF.

This sequence joins TRBV7-8 and TRBJ1-5; D unresolved. The V end was cut by 0 bases, the J end by 2 bases, with 11 bases between. The CDR3 loop spans 16 amino acids. CDR1 is SGHVS and CDR2 is FQNEAQ in the germline V gene. The CDR3 coding sequence is TGTGCCAGCAGCTTAGCGTCTTACACCCGCAATCAGCCCCAGCATTTT. The encoded protein is CASSLASYTRNQPQHF.

The J gene is TRBJ1-2, the V gene TRBV6-5, with 8 nucleotides matching TRBD1. The ends lost 2 bases at V and 7 bases at J; junction bases unmatched: 9. The length of the CDR3 is 15 residues. Germline CDR1 MNHEY, CDR2 SVGAGI. The DNA of the CDR3 is TGTGCCAGCAGTTACCAGGACAGGGTGGGGAGTGGCTACACCTTC. This gives the protein CASSYQDRVGSGYTF.

The chain employs TRBV30 and TRBJ2-3; 8 nucleotides align to TRBD2. J lost 6 bases, V lost 4 bases, and 12 bases had no gene match. The germline V gene encodes CDR1 GTSNPN and CDR2 SVGIG (reference sequence). The CDR3 has 15 amino acids. CDR3 sequence (DNA): TGTGCCTGGACGGTTAGCGGGATTGGCTCCGATACGCAGTATTTT. As protein: CAWTVSGIGSDTQYF. Supplemented by reference TRBV30 and TRBJ2-3, the full variable domain reads SQTIHQWPATLVQPVGSPLSLECTVEGTSNPNLYWYRQAAGRGLQLLFYSVGIGQISSEVPQNLSASRPQDRQFILSSKKLLLSDSGFYLCAWTVSGIGSDTQYFGPGTRLTVL.

This clone was seen just once. The chain employs TRBV2 and TRBJ2-1; D might be TRBD1 (5 bases). Trimming shortened V by 0 bases and J by 7 bases, and 7 bases separated the two germline ends. This CDR3 has 13 residues. The germline CDR1 and CDR2 sequences are SNHLY and FYNNEI. This CDR3 reads CASSEAGANEQFF. CDR3 DNA: TGTGCCAGCAGTGAAGCTGGGGCTAATGAGCAGTTCTTC.

This chain joins TRBV9 and TRBJ1-2; TRBD1 aligns across 12 bases. Germline V lookup: CDR1 SGDLS, CDR2 YYNGEE. The CDR3 runs to 18 residues. Trimming took 4 bases from V and 4 from J; bases not matched to a gene: 14. CDR3 in amino acids: CASSPHGGGQGAVYGYTF. The DNA for the CDR3 is TGTGCCAGCAGCCCCCACGGGGGGGGACAGGGGGCCGTCTATGGCTACACCTTC. The entire variable domain, with the rest obtained from reference TRBV9 and TRBJ1-2, is as follows: DSGVTQTPKHLITATGQRVTLRCSPRSGDLSVYWYQQSLDQGLQFLIQYYNGEERAKGNILERFSAQQFPDLHSELNLSSLELGDSALYFCASSPHGGGQGAVYGYTFGSGTRLTVV.

The V gene is TRBV5-1, the J gene TRBJ2-5; either TRBD1 or TRBD2 may fit D (6 bases each). The J call may be faulty, since TRBJ2-7 better matches the DNA end. The CDR3 extends over 15 amino acids. CDR1 is SGHRS, CDR2 YFSETQ, per germline. CDR3 coding DNA: TGCGCCAGCAGCTTTGAGGGGGGTTCGCAGTACGAGCAGTACTTC. Protein sequence: CASSFEGGSQYEQYF.

The chain has TRBV28 and TRBJ1-5; D is possibly TRBD1 (5 bases). Trimming removed 3 bases from V and 6 bases from J, with 12 bases in between. The CDR3 is 14 amino acids. Germline V gene sequence: CDR1 MDHEN, CDR2 SYDVKM. CDR3 nucleotides: TGTGCCAGCAGTTTGGGGGGAAGCGGTCAGCCCCAGCATTTT. The encoded protein is CASSLGGSGQPQHF.

This chain's CDR3 is CASSLGGGEGYTF. The CDR3 DNA is TGTGCCAGCAGCTTAGGGGGAGGGGAAGGCTACACCTTC. The chain uses TRBV7-2 and TRBJ1-2; possible D gene TRBD1, 5 bases. CDR3 length: 13 amino acids. Trimming pared 1 base from V and 8 bases from J, leaving 11 bases between. The germline gives CDR1 SGHTA, CDR2 FQGNSA.

The rearrangement uses TRBV10-3 and TRBJ2-3; D may be TRBD2 (6 bases). This CDR3 spans 15 amino acids. V was clipped by 6 bases and J by 0 bases, with 13 bases between them. CDR1 is ENHRY and CDR2 is SYGVKD in the germline V gene. CDR3: CAISLGGDSTDTQYF. The CDR3 DNA is TGTGCCATCAGCCTCGGCGGGGATAGCACAGATACGCAGTATTTT.

The CDR3 coding sequence is TGTGCCAGCAGCACCGACAGGGACACCGGGGAGCTGTTTTTT. It specifies CASSTDRDTGELFF. The V call is TRBV2, the J call TRBJ2-2; TRBD1 matches 7 bases. The CDR3 is 14 residues long. Germline CDR1 reads SNHLY; CDR2 reads FYNNEI. V shed 6 bases and J 3 bases; nucleotides not matched to a gene: 4.

The chain couples TRBV7-2 to TRBJ2-4, with 8 bases matching TRBD1. Germline assignment: CDR1 SGHTA and CDR2 FQGNSA. With V trimmed by 5 bases and J by 0 bases, 12 bases remained unmatched. There are 18 residues in the CDR3. The CDR3 protein is CASSQGQGRILAKNIQYF. CDR3 DNA: TGTGCCAGCAGCCAAGGACAGGGCCGAATTCTAGCCAAAAACATTCAGTACTTC.

The chain couples TRBV19 to TRBJ1-5; D is undetermined. CDR1 and CDR2 (germline): LNHDA, SQIVND (reference sequence). V lost 0 bases and J 7 bases, leaving 7 bases between the germline ends. This CDR3 has 13 residues. The CDR3 DNA follows: TGTGCCAGTAGTATAGATTCTTACCAGCCCCAGCATTTT. Translated, it gives CASSIDSYQPQHF.

V is TRBV5-5 and J is TRBJ2-7, with D perhaps matching TRBD1 (6 bases). V was pared by 4 bases and J by 3 bases, with 17 bases between. Germline loops: CDR1 SGHKS, CDR2 YYEKEE (reference sequence). The CDR3 totals 15 residues. The CDR3 sequence: CASSIVWTESYEQYF. CDR3 DNA sequence: TGTGCCAGCAGCATCGTATGGACAGAGAGCTACGAGCAGTACTTC.

A single count supports this clone. The chain joins TRBV6-5 to TRBJ1-2; the D gene is possibly TRBD1 (6 bases). V lost 6 bases and J lost 4, with 12 bases in between. From germline, CDR1 is MNHEY and CDR2 SVGAGI. This CDR3 is 13 amino acids long. The DNA for the CDR3 is TGTGCCAGCAGACAGCAGGGGAGCTATGGCTACACCTTC. It is translated as CASRQQGSYGYTF.

This clone is a singleton in its sample. The J gene is TRBJ2-2, the V gene TRBV2, with 8 bases fitting TRBD1. Germline assignment: CDR1 SNHLY and CDR2 FYNNEI. The CDR3 consists of 15 residues. The trim removed 6 bases at V and 7 bases at J, leaving 10 bases unmatched. This CDR3 is CASSRDRTIGGELFF. CDR3 DNA: TGTGCCAGCAGCCGGGACAGGACCATTGGCGGGGAGCTGTTTTTT.

This CDR3 is CASNSQGLEAFF. The CDR3 region has the DNA TGTGCCAGCAACTCACAGGGCCTTGAAGCTTTCTTT. The chain employs TRBV7-2 and TRBJ1-1; TRBD1 might be the D (6 bases). Germline CDR1 is SGHTA and CDR2 is FQGNSA. Trimming cost V 7 bases and J 7 bases, with 13 bases left between them. This CDR3 is 12 amino acids long.

V and J are TRBV18 and TRBJ2-7; D ambiguous. There are 16 residues in the CDR3. V shed 6 bases and J shed 3 bases, with 21 bases lying between them. Germline lookup yields CDR1 KGHSH and CDR2 LQKENI. The CDR3 here is CASSLSLERVNYEQYF. For the CDR3, the DNA is TGTGCCAGCTCCCTATCCCTTGAACGGGTGAACTACGAGCAGTACTTC.